What follows is one TCR beta chain and its context. What it binds is unknown. This sample is drawn from a study of tumor-infiltrating lymphocytes in primary liver carcinoma. Study-wide background: Lesions, classed as T1-T3 N0M0, spanned about 4 to 11 cm across.

Co-extracted RNA and DNA came from roughly 20-30 mg of unsorted bulk tissue. Starting from approximately 470 ng of total RNA, TCR beta cDNA was produced with a primer in the constant region. Employing slightly modified ARM-PCR, three nested multiplex PCR rounds were run, and these gave rise to the TCR beta libraries. Researchers ran the first two PCR rounds for roughly 11 cycles each with TRBV1-TRBV30 forward primers and a C-beta reverse primer. TCRdb re-derived calls from the multiplex PCR reads in MiXCR, one entry per CDR3 protein. The data show about 130,000 distinct CDR3 sequences, 64% seen once. Study-wide results and caveats: Tumor-adjacent and tumor-blood pairs displayed less overlap than did pairs of tumor regions.

There are 13 residues in the CDR3. Trimming removed 3 bases from V and 3 bases from J, with 9 bases in between. Germline V CDR1 and CDR2: LNHDA, SQIVND (reference sequence). Specimen: liver tumor tissue from sampling region 3. As to subset: tumor region T3, left-lateral pole. The receptor was isolated from a woman aged 55-70 years with primary liver carcinoma and hepatitis B virus infection. The chain joins TRBV19 to TRBJ2-7; weak D call: TRBD1 (6 bases). This CDR3 reads CASSIGDNYEQYF. DNA for the CDR3: TGTGCCAGTAGTATTGGGGACAACTACGAGCAGTACTTC.